This T cell receptor (beta chain) was profiled in a study of blood T cell repertoires in COVID-19. Turning to the study itself: From the United States, Italy and Spain came samples of acute and convalescent COVID-19. The cDNA or gDNA used as material had been derived from T cells, B-cell-depleted T cells, or PBMCs.

V was clipped by 5 bases and J by 3 bases; unmatched bases: 7. The CDR3 contains 14 residues. Germline CDR1 reads SNHLY; CDR2 reads FYNNEI. Original analysis: It was from reference gene primer amplification that nucleated cell counts were estimated. Clones were sequenced by immunoSEQ multiplex PCR, and TCRdb holds only the in-frame ones, with some missing. The V and J calls and clone size come from that table; D and trimming were worked out from the DNA. The table lists approximately 150,000 clones, 88% of them singletons. The source is a man aged 55 to 70 with active or convalescent COVID-19. The sequenced sample consisted of peripheral blood. The chain carries TRBV2 and TRBJ2-7; TRBD2 agrees at 7 bases. CDR3 loop: CASSRTRVNYEQYF. The CDR3 region has the DNA TGTGCCAGCAGTCGGACTAGGGTGAACTACGAGCAGTACTTC.